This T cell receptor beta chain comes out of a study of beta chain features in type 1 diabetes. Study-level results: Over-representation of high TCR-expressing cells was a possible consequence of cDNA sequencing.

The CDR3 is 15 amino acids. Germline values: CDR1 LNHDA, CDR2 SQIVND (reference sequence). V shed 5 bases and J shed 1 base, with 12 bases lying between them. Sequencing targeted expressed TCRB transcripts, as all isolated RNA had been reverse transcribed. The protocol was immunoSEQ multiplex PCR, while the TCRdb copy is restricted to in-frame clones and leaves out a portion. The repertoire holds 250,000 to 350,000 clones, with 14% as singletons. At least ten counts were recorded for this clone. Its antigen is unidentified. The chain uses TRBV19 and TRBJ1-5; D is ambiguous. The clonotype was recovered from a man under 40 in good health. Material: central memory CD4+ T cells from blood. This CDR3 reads CASSQGRISNQPQHF. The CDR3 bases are TGTGCCAGTAGTCAAGGGAGGATAAGCAATCAGCCCCAGCATTTT.